The sequence of this TCR beta chain was determined in a study of identifying expanded T cells in peripheral blood. Collection occurred without any documented infections or immune events in donors. Libraries were prepared by immunoSEQ multiplex PCR; TCRdb keeps only in-frame clonotypes and omits some of them. The sample includes over 70,000 clones, more than 70% of them seen just once. Study observations and caveats: Differentially abundant clones: roughly 1.2 between replicates, roughly 16 at approximately two weeks, less than 20 at four.

In regard to this clone: The antigen remains unidentified.

V was shortened by 0 bases and J by 4 bases, with 10 bases between the two germline ends. The CDR3 sequence is 15 residues long. CDR1 is KGHSH, CDR2 LQKENI, per germline. The chain joins TRBV18 to TRBJ1-3; D perhaps matches TRBD1 (5 bases). This receptor was obtained from a person aged 18-70 years in good health. Material for sequencing was blood. The CDR3 sequence is CASSPPLGTGNTIYF. CDR3 DNA: TGTGCCAGCTCACCACCCTTAGGGACCGGAAACACCATATATTTT.